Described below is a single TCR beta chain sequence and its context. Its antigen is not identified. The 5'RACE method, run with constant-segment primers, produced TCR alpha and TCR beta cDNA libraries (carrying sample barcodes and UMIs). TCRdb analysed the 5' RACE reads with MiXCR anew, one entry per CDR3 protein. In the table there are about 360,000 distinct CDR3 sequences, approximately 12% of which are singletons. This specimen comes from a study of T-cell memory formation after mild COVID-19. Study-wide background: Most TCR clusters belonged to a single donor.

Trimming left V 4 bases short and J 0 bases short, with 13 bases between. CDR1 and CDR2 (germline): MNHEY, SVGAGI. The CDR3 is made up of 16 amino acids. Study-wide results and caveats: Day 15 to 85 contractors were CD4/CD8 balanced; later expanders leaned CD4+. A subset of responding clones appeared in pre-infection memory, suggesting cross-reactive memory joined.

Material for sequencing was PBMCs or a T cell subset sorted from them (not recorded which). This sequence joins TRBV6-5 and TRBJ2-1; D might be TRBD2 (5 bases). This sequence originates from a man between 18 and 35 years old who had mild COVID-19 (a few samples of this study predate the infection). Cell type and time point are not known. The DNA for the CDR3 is TGTGCCAGCAGTTTTCTGCGGGCGGGCTCCTACAATGAGCAGTTCTTC. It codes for CASSFLRAGSYNEQFF.